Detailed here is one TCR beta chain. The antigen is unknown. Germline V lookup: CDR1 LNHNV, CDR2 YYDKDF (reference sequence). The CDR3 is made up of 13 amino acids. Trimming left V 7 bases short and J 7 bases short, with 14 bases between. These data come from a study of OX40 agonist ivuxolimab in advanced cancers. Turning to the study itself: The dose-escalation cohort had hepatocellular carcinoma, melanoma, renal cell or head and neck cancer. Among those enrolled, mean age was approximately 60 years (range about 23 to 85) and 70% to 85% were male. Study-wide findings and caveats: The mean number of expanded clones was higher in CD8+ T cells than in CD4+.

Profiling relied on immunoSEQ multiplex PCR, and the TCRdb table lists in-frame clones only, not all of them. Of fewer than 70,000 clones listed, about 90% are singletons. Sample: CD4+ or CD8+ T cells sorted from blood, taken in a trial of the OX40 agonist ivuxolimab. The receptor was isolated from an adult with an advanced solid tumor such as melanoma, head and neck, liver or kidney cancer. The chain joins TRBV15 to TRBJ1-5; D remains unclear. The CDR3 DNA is TGTGCCACCACGATTGGAAGGGCCCAGCCCCAGCATTTT. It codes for CATTIGRAQPQHF.